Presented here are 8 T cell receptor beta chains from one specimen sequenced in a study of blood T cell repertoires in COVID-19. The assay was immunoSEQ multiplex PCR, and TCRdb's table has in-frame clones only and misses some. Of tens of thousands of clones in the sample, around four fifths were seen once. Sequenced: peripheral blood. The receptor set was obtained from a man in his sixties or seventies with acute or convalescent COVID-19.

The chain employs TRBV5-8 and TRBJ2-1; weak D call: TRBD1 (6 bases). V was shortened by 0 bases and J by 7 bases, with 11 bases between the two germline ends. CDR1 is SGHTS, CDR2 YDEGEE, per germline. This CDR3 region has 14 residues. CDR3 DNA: TGTGCCAGCAGCTTGGGGAACAGGGAGAATGAGCAGTTCTTC. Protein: CASSLGNRENEQFF.

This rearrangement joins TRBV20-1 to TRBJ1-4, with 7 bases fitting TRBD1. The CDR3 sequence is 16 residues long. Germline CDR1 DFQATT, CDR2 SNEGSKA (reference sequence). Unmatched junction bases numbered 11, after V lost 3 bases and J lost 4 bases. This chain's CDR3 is CSASQFGTEHNEKLFF. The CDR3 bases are TGCAGTGCTAGTCAGTTCGGGACAGAACATAATGAAAAACTGTTTTTT.

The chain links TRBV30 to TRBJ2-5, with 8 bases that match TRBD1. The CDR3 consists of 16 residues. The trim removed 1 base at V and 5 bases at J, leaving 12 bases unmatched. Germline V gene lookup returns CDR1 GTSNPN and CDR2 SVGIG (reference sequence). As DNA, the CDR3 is TGTGCCTGGAGTGAGTGGGCCAGGGGGCGGACGGAGACCCAGTACTTC. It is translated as CAWSEWARGRTETQYF.

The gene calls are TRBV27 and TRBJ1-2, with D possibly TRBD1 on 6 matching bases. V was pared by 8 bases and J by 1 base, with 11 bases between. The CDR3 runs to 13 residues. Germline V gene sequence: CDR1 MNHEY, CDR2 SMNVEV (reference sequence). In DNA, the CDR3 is TGTGCCAGCGGGATGGGACATAACTATGGCTACACCTTC. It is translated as CASGMGHNYGYTF.

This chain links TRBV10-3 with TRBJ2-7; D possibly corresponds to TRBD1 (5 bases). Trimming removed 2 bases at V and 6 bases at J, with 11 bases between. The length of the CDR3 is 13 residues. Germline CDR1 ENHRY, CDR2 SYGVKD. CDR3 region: CAISEGLDTEQYF. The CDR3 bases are TGTGCCATCAGTGAGGGGTTGGACACCGAGCAGTACTTC.

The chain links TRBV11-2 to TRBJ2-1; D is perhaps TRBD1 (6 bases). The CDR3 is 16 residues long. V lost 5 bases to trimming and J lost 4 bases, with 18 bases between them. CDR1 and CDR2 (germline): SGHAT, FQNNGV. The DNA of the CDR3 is TGTGCCAGCAGCCTGTTCTGGGACAAAGGGTACAATGAGCAGTTCTTC. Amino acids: CASSLFWDKGYNEQFF.

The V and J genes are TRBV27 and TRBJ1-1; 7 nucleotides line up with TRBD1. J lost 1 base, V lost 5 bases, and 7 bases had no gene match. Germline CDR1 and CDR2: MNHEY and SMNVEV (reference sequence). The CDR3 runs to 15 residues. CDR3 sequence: CASSDQGGANTEAFF. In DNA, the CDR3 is TGTGCCAGCAGTGATCAGGGGGGAGCGAACACTGAAGCTTTCTTT.

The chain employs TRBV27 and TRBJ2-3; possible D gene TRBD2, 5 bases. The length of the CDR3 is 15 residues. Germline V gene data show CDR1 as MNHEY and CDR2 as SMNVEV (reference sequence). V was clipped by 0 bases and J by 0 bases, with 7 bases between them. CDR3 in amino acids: CASSLSSGSTDTQYF. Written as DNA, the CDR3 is TGTGCCAGCAGTTTATCCAGCGGAAGCACAGATACGCAGTATTTT.